Shown below are 18 T cell receptor beta chains from a single sample sequenced in a study of beta chain features in type 1 diabetes. TCRB transcripts that were expressed got sequenced, as all of the isolated RNA had been reverse transcribed. The protocol was immunoSEQ multiplex PCR, while the TCRdb copy is restricted to in-frame clones and leaves out a portion. The table lists around 500,000 clones, roughly 30% of them singletons. Sequencing was performed on naive CD4+ T cells from blood. These receptors were obtained from a man between 18 and 35 years old in good health.

The rearrangement links TRBV7-2 to TRBJ2-7; 7 bases line up with TRBD1. The CDR3 sequence is 16 residues long. V shed 3 bases, J shed 2 bases, and the junction held 10 bases outside the gene matches. Germline values: CDR1 SGHTA, CDR2 FQGNSA. CDR3 in DNA: TGTGCCAGCAGCTTGGCCCTGGACAGGAACACCTACGAGCAGTACTTC. Translation: CASSLALDRNTYEQYF. The full variable domain, completed using reference TRBV7-2 and TRBJ2-7, is GAGVSQSPSNKVTEKGKDVELRCDPISGHTALYWYRQSLGQGLEFLIYFQGNSAPDKSGLPSDRFSAERTGGSVSTLTIQRTQQEDSAVYLCASSLALDRNTYEQYFGPGTRLTVT.

The chain links TRBV5-4 to TRBJ2-2, with D unresolved. CDR1 and CDR2 from the germline V gene are SGHNT and YYREEE (reference sequence). This CDR3 region has 14 residues. Between the trimmed V and J ends, which lost 4 bases and 1 base, there was a span of 8 bases. The CDR3 coding sequence is TGTGCCAGCAGCCCGAGGCAGAACACCGGGGAGCTGTTTTTT. Residues: CASSPRQNTGELFF.

This clone was observed a few times. The rearrangement links TRBV5-1 to TRBJ2-1, with D possibly being TRBD2 (6 bases). The length of the CDR3 is 12 residues. Trimming took 4 bases from V and 9 from J, leaving 11 bases between them. The germline gives CDR1 SGHRS, CDR2 YFSETQ. Here the CDR3 reads CASSHLSGEQFF. As DNA, the CDR3 is TGCGCCAGCAGCCACCTTAGCGGTGAGCAGTTCTTC.

This clone was picked up a small number of times. V usage is TRBV30 and J usage is TRBJ1-1; D not resolved. Germline loops: CDR1 GTSNPN, CDR2 SVGIG (reference sequence). Deletions cut 1 base from V and 1 base from J, with 7 bases between. The CDR3 length is 13 residues. CDR3 sequence reads: CAWSESQNTEAFF. The CDR3 bases are TGTGCCTGGAGTGAGTCCCAGAACACTGAAGCTTTCTTT.

The genes are TRBV7-9 and TRBJ2-7; 9 bases align to TRBD2. This CDR3 has 16 amino acids. The V gene's germline CDR1 is SEHNR and CDR2 FQNEAQ (reference sequence). J lost 4 bases, V lost 2 bases, and 9 bases had no gene match. CDR3 residues: CASSLPPSGMVYEQYF. CDR3 sequence (DNA): TGTGCCAGCAGCTTACCCCCTAGCGGGATGGTTTACGAGCAGTACTTC.

The rearrangement joins TRBV4-1 to TRBJ2-3, with D uncertain. CDR3 length: 15 residues. Germline CDR1 is MGHRA and CDR2 is YSYEKL. V lost 2 bases and J 2 bases, leaving 11 bases between the germline ends. CDR3: CASSQLTYTTDTQYF. The CDR3 region has the DNA TGCGCCAGCAGCCAACTCACCTACACCACAGATACGCAGTATTTT.

The chain is built from TRBV10-3 and TRBJ2-5; D is possibly TRBD1 (6 bases). Germline loops: CDR1 ENHRY, CDR2 SYGVKD. The CDR3 extends over 15 amino acids. V lost 3 bases and J lost 4, with 15 bases in between. CDR3 amino acids: CAISDSGDAGETQYF. As DNA, the CDR3 is TGTGCCATCAGTGATTCAGGGGATGCTGGAGAGACCCAGTACTTC.

This clone appeared a few times. This chain uses TRBV18 with TRBJ2-1; TRBD2 aligns across 9 bases. Germline V gives CDR1 KGHSH, CDR2 LQKENI. The CDR3 extends over 16 amino acids. The V and J ends lost 3 bases and 8 bases, in that order; junction bases with no gene match: 11. The CDR3 reads CASSPSSGRLSDEQFF. As DNA, the CDR3 is TGTGCCAGCTCACCCTCCAGCGGGAGGTTATCGGATGAGCAGTTCTTC.

This clone was picked up one time. The chain uses TRBV7-8 and TRBJ2-7, with 9 bases identical to TRBD1. CDR3 length: 15 amino acids. Losses at the gene ends were 3 bases for V and 2 bases for J; bases not matched to a gene: 5. In germline, CDR1 is SGHVS, CDR2 FQNEAQ. CDR3 loop: CASSLTGTGTYEQYF. CDR3 sequence (DNA): TGTGCCAGCAGCTTGACCGGGACAGGGACCTACGAGCAGTACTTC.

Of note for this clone: This sample also contains other DNA sequences that code for the same CDR3. The chain carries TRBV7-2 and TRBJ2-1; 10 nucleotides match TRBD2. The CDR3 consists of 15 residues. Trimming took 2 bases from V and 4 from J; bases not matched to a gene: 2. Germline V gene sequence: CDR1 SGHTA, CDR2 FQGNSA. In nucleotides, the CDR3 is TGTGCCAGCAGCTTACTAGCGGGAGCGTACAATGAGCAGTTCTTC. Its translation: CASSLLAGAYNEQFF.

V gene TRBV30 combines with J gene TRBJ2-5; the D is unclear. The ends were cut back, 0 bases at V and 4 bases at J, with 12 bases in the middle. CDR3 length equals 14 residues. CDR1 GTSNPN and CDR2 SVGIG come from the germline V gene (reference sequence). This chain's CDR3 is CAWSVSTVAETQYF. Here the CDR3 DNA reads TGTGCCTGGAGTGTCTCTACGGTGGCAGAGACCCAGTACTTC.

The CDR3 protein is CAWSYRAGTYNEQFF. The DNA of the CDR3 is TGTGCCTGGAGTTACCGGGCCGGCACCTACAATGAGCAGTTCTTC. V and J are TRBV30 and TRBJ2-1; no clear D. This CDR3 contains 15 residues. Trimming removed 2 bases at V and 2 bases at J, with 13 bases between. Germline CDR1 GTSNPN, CDR2 SVGIG (reference sequence).

J is TRBJ2-1 and V is TRBV7-9; 7 bases are shared with TRBD1. Germline assignment: CDR1 SEHNR and CDR2 FQNEAQ (reference sequence). The CDR3 loop spans 16 amino acids. CDR3 protein: CAAGSLGQRTVNEQFF. The CDR3 DNA reads as TGTGCGGCCGGTTCGTTGGGACAGCGAACGGTCAATGAGCAGTTCTTC.

The genes are TRBV29-1 and TRBJ1-2; 11 bases map to TRBD1. Looked up from germline, CDR1 is SQVTM and CDR2 is ANQGSEA. The CDR3 is made up of 14 amino acids. Trimming took 5 bases from V and 4 from J; bases not matched to a gene: 6. The CDR3 is CSVRTGGASYGYTF. CDR3 DNA sequence: TGCAGCGTTAGGACAGGGGGCGCGAGCTATGGCTACACCTTC. Looking up the rest from reference TRBV29-1 and TRBJ1-2 gives the full variable domain: SAVISQKPSRDICQRGTSLTIQCQVDSQVTMMFWYRQQPGQSLTLIATANQGSEATYESGFVIDKFPISRPNLTFSTLTVSNMSPEDSSIYLCSVRTGGASYGYTFGSGTRLTVV.

The chain joins TRBV7-9 to TRBJ2-7; D is unclear. V was clipped by 1 base and J by 1 base, with 8 bases between them. Germline V gives CDR1 SEHNR, CDR2 FQNEAQ (reference sequence). The CDR3 consists of 14 residues. This chain's CDR3 is CASSLGFPSYEQYF. CDR3 nucleotides: TGTGCCAGCAGCTTAGGCTTCCCTTCCTACGAGCAGTACTTC.

This chain joins TRBV5-4 and TRBJ2-1; possibly TRBD1 or TRBD2 for D (5 bases each). CDR1 SGHNT and CDR2 YYREEE come from the germline V gene (reference sequence). Between the trimmed V and J ends, which lost 3 bases and 0 bases, there was a span of 13 bases. This CDR3 contains 16 residues. The CDR3 DNA follows: TGTGCCAGCAGCTCCGGGACCGGCCGCTCCTACAATGAGCAGTTCTTC. Translation gives CASSSGTGRSYNEQFF.

This clone has only a few counts. This chain connects TRBV28 to TRBJ2-5; 8 bases are a match to TRBD1. V gave up 6 bases and J gave up 4 bases; unmatched junction bases: 10. Germline loops: CDR1 MDHEN, CDR2 SYDVKM. The CDR3 totals 15 residues. In DNA, the CDR3 is TGTGCCAGCAGCCAGCATAGCGGACAGGGAGAGACCCAGTACTTC. Its translation is CASSQHSGQGETQYF. The complete variable domain, with remaining parts taken from reference TRBV28 and TRBJ2-5, reads DVKVTQSSRYLVKRTGEKVFLECVQDMDHENMFWYRQDPGLGLRLIYFSYDVKMKEKGDIPEGYSVSREKKERFSLILESASTNQTSMYLCASSQHSGQGETQYFGPGTRLLVL.

The sample holds a few counts of this clone. The rearrangement joins TRBV7-8 to TRBJ2-2; TRBD1 agrees at 7 bases. This CDR3 has 15 amino acids. Trimming cost V 4 bases and J 2 bases; bases outside gene matches: 4. Germline-derived CDR1 and CDR2 are SGHVS and FQNEAQ. This chain's CDR3 is CASSSRGRNTGELFF. The CDR3 region has the DNA TGTGCCAGCAGCTCAAGGGGGCGAAACACCGGGGAGCTGTTTTTT.